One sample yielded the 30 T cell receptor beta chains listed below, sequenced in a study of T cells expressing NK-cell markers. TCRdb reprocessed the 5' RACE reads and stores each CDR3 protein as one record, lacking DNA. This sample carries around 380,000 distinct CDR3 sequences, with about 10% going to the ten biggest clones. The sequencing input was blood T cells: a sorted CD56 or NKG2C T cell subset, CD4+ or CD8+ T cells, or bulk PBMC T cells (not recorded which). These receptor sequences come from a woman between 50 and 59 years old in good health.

The CDR3 sequence is CASSESGRRANEQFF. V and J are TRBV9 and TRBJ2-1; TCRdb picks TRBD2, but there is no DNA to check that call. The CDR3 sequence is 15 residues long. CDR1 SGDLS and CDR2 YYNGEE come from the germline V gene. Drawing the rest from reference TRBV9 and TRBJ2-1, the complete variable domain is DSGVTQTPKHLITATGQRVTLRCSPRSGDLSVYWYQQSLDQGLQFLIQYYNGEERAKGNILERFSAQQFPDLHSELNLSSLELGDSALYFCASSESGRRANEQFFGPGTRLTVL.

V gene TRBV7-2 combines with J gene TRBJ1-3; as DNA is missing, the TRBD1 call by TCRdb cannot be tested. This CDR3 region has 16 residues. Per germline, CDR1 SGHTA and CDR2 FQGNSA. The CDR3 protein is CASSLAGAPSGNTIYF.

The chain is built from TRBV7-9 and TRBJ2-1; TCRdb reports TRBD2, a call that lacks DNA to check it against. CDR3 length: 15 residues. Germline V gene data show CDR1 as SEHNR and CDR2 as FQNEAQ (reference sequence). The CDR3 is CASSWTSGRIDEQFF.

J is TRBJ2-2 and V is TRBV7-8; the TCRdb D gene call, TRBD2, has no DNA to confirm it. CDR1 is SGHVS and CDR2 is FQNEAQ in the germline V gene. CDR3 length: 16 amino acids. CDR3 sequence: CASSPGTSGSTGELFF.

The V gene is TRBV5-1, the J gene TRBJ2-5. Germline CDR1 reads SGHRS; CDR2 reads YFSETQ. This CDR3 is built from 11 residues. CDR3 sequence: CASSFAGTQYF.

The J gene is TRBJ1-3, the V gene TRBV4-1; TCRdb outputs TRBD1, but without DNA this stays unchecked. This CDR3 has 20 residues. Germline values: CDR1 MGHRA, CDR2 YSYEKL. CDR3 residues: CASSQAGTGASPFSGNTIYF.

The CDR3 reads CAWMRGWDTEAFF. The gene calls are TRBV30 and TRBJ1-1. The CDR3 sequence is 13 residues long. The germline V gene has CDR1 GTSNPN and CDR2 SVGIG (reference sequence).

This CDR3 is CASKDSGKNIQYF. V and J are TRBV11-3 and TRBJ2-4; the TCRdb call, TRBD1, lacks DNA for checking. In germline, CDR1 is SGHNT, CDR2 YENEEA. The CDR3 runs to 13 residues.

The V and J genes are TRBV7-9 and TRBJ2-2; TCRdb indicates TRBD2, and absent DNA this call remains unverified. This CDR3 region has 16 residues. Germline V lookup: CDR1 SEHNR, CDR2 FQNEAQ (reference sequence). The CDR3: CASSPTSGVTSGELFF.

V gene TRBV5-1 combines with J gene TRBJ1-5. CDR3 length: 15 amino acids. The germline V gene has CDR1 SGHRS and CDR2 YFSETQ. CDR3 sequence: CASSLAGLSNQPQHF.

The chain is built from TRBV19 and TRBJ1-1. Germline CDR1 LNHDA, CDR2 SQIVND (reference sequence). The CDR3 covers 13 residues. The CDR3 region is CATSAGGNTEAFF.

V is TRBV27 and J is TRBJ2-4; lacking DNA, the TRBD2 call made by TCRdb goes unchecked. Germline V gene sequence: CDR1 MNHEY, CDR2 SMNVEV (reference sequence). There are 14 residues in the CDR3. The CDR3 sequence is CASSPWDFKNIQYF.

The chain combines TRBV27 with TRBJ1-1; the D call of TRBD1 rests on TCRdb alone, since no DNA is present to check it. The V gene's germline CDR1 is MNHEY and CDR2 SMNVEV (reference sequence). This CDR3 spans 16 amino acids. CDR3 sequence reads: CASSLWAGGGNTEAFF.

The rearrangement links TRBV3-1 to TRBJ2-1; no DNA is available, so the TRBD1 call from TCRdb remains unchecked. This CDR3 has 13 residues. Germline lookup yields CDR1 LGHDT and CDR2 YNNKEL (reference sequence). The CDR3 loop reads CASSQISDGGWFF.

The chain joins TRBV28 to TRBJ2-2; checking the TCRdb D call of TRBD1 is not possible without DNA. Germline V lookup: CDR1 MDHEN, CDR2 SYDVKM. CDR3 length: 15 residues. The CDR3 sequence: CASNQDRGRTGELFF.

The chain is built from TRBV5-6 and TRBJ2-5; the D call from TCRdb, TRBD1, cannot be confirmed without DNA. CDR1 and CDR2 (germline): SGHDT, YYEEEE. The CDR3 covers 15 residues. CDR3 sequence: CASSIPRGGVETQYF.

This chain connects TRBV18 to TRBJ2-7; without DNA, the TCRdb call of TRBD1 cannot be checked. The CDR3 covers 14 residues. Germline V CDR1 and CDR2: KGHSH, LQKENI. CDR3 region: CASSPGSGYLEQYF.

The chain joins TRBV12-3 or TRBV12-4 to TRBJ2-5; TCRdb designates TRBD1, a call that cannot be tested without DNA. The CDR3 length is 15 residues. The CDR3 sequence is CASSSYSGTGETQYF.

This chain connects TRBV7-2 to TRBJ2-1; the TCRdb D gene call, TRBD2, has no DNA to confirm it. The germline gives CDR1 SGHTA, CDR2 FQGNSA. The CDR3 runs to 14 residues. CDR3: CASSRGTSPNEQFF.

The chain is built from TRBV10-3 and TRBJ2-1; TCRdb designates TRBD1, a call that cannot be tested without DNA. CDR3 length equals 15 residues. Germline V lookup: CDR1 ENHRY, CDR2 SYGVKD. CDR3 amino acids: CAIRPGATQYNEQFF.

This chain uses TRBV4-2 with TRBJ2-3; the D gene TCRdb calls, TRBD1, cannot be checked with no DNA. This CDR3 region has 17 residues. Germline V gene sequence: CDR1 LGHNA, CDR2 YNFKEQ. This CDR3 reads CASSQGGAGANTDTQYF.

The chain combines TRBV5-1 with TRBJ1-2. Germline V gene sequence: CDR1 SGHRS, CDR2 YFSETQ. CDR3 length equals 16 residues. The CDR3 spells CASSLAEGRQNYGYTF.

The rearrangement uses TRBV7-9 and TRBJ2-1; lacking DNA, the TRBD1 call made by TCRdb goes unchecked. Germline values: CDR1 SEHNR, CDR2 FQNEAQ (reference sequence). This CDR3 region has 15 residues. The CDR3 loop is CASSLSGGGGNEQFF.

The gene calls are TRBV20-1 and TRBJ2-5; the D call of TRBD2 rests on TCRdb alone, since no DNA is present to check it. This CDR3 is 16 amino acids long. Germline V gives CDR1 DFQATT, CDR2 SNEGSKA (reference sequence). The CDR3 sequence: CSATRIGTSGTGTQYF.

The CDR3 sequence is CSARAPSADTQYF. The genes are TRBV20-1 and TRBJ2-3; the TCRdb call, TRBD1, lacks DNA for checking. There are 13 residues in the CDR3. Germline CDR1 is DFQATT and CDR2 is SNEGSKA (reference sequence).

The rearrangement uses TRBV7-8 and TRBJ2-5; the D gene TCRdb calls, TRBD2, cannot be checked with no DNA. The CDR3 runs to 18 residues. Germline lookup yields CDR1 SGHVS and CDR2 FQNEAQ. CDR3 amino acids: CASSLALASGRRKETQYF.

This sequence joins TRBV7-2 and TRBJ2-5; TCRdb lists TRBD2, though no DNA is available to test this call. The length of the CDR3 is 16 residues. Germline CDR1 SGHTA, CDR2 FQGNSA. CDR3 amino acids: CASSLEGQGPYGTQYF.

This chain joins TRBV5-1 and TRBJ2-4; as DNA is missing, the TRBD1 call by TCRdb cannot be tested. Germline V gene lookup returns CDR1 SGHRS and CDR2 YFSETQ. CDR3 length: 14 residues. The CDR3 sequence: CASSSEGGKNIQYF.

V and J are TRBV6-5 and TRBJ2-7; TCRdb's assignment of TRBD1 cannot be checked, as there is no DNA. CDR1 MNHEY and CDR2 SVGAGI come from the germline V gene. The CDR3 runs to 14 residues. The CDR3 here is CASTRDVGRFEQYF.

The CDR3 spells CASGFSRPTSYNEQFF. The V and J genes are TRBV12-5 and TRBJ2-1; TCRdb gives TRBD2 as the D gene, but with no DNA this cannot be confirmed. The CDR3 runs 16 residues. From germline, CDR1 is LGHNT and CDR2 FRNRAP.